The clone carrying this T cell receptor beta chain has at least ten counts. The CDR3 sequence is 16 residues long. The V gene end was trimmed by 6 bases and the J gene end by 3 bases; junction bases not matched to a gene: 9. The sample originates from a study of human T cells and chemical hapten exposure. For the study at large: There were per-sample TCR yield variations, arising mainly from small pooled library volume differences.

Documented time point: patch test 2, 6 weeks after DPC sensitization. Specified treatment: therapeutic diphenylcyclopropenone sensitization with weekly scalp DPC. The library gave individual cDNA molecules unique molecular identifiers. Using its own MiXCR run on the RACE reads, TCRdb lists one record per CDR3 protein. The sample includes about 140,000 distinct CDR3 sequences, 12% of them seen just once. This sequence originates from a woman aged 45-60 years with alopecia areata. Some clones in this sample may be carry-over from other donors' samples. The chain couples TRBV12-3 or TRBV12-4 to TRBJ2-5; 11 bases are shared with TRBD2. Source: whole blood, taken in connection with sensitization to the hapten diphenylcyclopropenone (DPC). As DNA, the CDR3 is TGTGCCAGCAGAGCTAGCGGGAGGCCGTTGGAAGAGACCCAGTACTTC. Encoded protein: CASRASGRPLEETQYF.